The 30 T cell receptor beta chains listed next were all sequenced from one sample in a study of blood T cell repertoires in COVID-19. Sequenced by immunoSEQ multiplex PCR; TCRdb stores in-frame clones only, minus some. Seen here are roughly 87,000 clones, around 81% observed once, and the top ten hold more than 2%. Input material: peripheral blood. The origin of the receptors is a woman aged 70-85 years with acute or convalescent COVID-19.

The chain is built from TRBV11-3 and TRBJ2-7; 11 nucleotides line up with TRBD1. The V gene's germline CDR1 is SGHNT and CDR2 YENEEA. The V gene end was trimmed by 6 bases and the J gene end by 7 bases; junction bases not matched to a gene: 8. The CDR3 has 14 amino acids. CDR3 protein: CASRAGQGAWEQYF. For the CDR3, the DNA is TGTGCCAGCAGGGCAGGACAGGGGGCTTGGGAGCAGTACTTC.

The chain couples TRBV5-1 to TRBJ1-1, with unresolved D. CDR1 SGHRS and CDR2 YFSETQ come from the germline V gene. The CDR3 runs to 15 residues. With 5 bases removed from V and 1 base from J, the gap between germline ends came to 15 bases. The CDR3 bases are TGCGCCAGCAGTCGATCTATTGATGGGAACACTGAAGCTTTCTTT. This translates into CASSRSIDGNTEAFF. The full variable domain, completed using reference TRBV5-1 and TRBJ1-1, is KAGVTQTPRYLIKTRGQQVTLSCSPISGHRSVSWYQQTPGQGLQFLFEYFSETQRNKGNFPGRFSGRQFSNSRSEMNVSTLELGDSALYLCASSRSIDGNTEAFFGQGTRLTVV.

The rearrangement joins TRBV21-1 to TRBJ2-4; the table's D call of TRBD2 was not tested on the DNA. TRBV21-1 is termed a pseudogene. The CDR3 loop spans 17 amino acids. CDR3: CASSSGPGARAKNIQYF. Written as DNA, the CDR3 is TGTGCCAGCAGCTCCGGGCCGGGAGCCCGAGCCAAAAACATTCAGTACTTC.

The chain has TRBV5-6 and TRBJ2-1; the match to TRBD1 covers 7 bases. The CDR3 totals 13 residues. V shed 0 bases, J shed 12 bases, and the junction held 6 bases outside the gene matches. CDR1 and CDR2 (germline): SGHDT, YYEEEE. CDR3 coding DNA: TGTGCCAGCAGCTTGGACTCCGGGACAGCGCAGTTCTTC. Its translation is CASSLDSGTAQFF.

This sequence joins TRBV15 and TRBJ2-7, with TRBD1 matching 7 bases. Trimming removed 5 bases from V and 5 bases from J; junction bases left unmatched: 15. The CDR3 is 16 amino acids. Looked up from germline, CDR1 is LNHNV and CDR2 is YYDKDF (reference sequence). The CDR3 region is CATSGGPLGTADEQYF. CDR3 nucleotide sequence: TGTGCCACCAGCGGGGGACCCCTTGGGACAGCAGACGAGCAGTACTTC.

V gene TRBV30 combines with J gene TRBJ2-5; tentatively, D is TRBD1 (6 bases). There are 14 residues in the CDR3. The V gene lost 4 bases and the J gene lost 2 bases, with 14 bases spanning the gap. Germline V lookup: CDR1 GTSNPN, CDR2 SVGIG (reference sequence). The CDR3 DNA is TGTGCCTGGACCCCCGGACAGCTACAAGAGACCCAGTACTTC. Translating gives CAWTPGQLQETQYF.

The rearrangement uses TRBV10-2 and TRBJ1-1; TRBD1 aligns across 8 bases. Germline trimming cut 4 bases from V and 5 bases from J; bases unmatched to any gene: 9. Germline V gives CDR1 WSHSY, CDR2 SAAADI. The CDR3 has 15 residues. CDR3 in DNA: TGCGCCAGCAGTGGTACCGGGACAGGTGGTACTGAAGCTTTCTTT. This codes for CASSGTGTGGTEAFF.

This clone is a singleton in its sample. V usage is TRBV2 and J usage is TRBJ2-3; D uncertain. The germline V gene encodes CDR1 SNHLY and CDR2 FYNNEI. Trimming removed 4 bases at V and 8 bases at J, with 7 bases between. The CDR3 sequence is 11 residues long. The CDR3 DNA sequence: TGTGCCAGCAGTGGGCAATTTACGCAGTATTTT. It codes for CASSGQFTQYF.

A single count supports this clone. The chain employs TRBV7-9 and TRBJ1-1; D possibly corresponds to TRBD1 (5 bases). Between the trimmed V and J ends, which lost 1 base and 0 bases, there was a span of 6 bases. Germline V CDR1 and CDR2: SEHNR, FQNEAQ (reference sequence). The CDR3 has 14 residues. The CDR3 nucleotides read TGTGCCAGCAGCTTAGGGACATTGAACACTGAAGCTTTCTTT. Protein: CASSLGTLNTEAFF.

V usage is TRBV15 and J usage is TRBJ2-2; D might be TRBD2 (5 bases). The CDR3 extends over 15 amino acids. Trimming cost V 5 bases and J 3 bases, with 13 bases left between them. The germline V gene encodes CDR1 LNHNV and CDR2 YYDKDF (reference sequence). The CDR3 spells CATSRGMGDTGELFF. The CDR3 DNA reads as TGTGCCACCAGCCGAGGGATGGGCGACACCGGGGAGCTGTTTTTT.

The rearrangement joins TRBV4-1 to TRBJ1-4, with D maybe TRBD1 (6 bases). The CDR3 spans 15 residues. Germline CDR1 and CDR2: MGHRA and YSYEKL. Trimming stripped 4 bases from V and 5 bases from J, with 14 bases between. CDR3 sequence: CASSLGWDINEKLFF. As DNA, the CDR3 is TGCGCCAGCAGCCTAGGTTGGGACATAAATGAAAAACTGTTTTTT.

The V gene is TRBV2, the J gene TRBJ1-1, with 7 bases identical to TRBD1. Losses at the gene ends were 6 bases for V and 8 bases for J; bases not matched to a gene: 15. In germline, CDR1 is SNHLY, CDR2 FYNNEI. The CDR3 totals 15 residues. The CDR3, as DNA: TGTGCCAGCAGCCTATCCCCGACAGGGCAAGGGGAAGCTTTCTTT. Residues: CASSLSPTGQGEAFF.

The chain links TRBV4-1 to TRBJ1-1, with D hard to call. CDR1 and CDR2 from the germline V gene are MGHRA and YSYEKL. The ends were cut back, 4 bases at V and 5 bases at J, with 8 bases in the middle. The CDR3 consists of 12 residues. The CDR3 nucleotides read TGCGCCAGCAGCCTCTCGGGTACTGAAGCTTTCTTT. Translating gives CASSLSGTEAFF.

V and J are TRBV9 and TRBJ2-6; maybe TRBD1 (5 bases). With 3 bases removed from V and 0 bases from J, the gap between germline ends came to 7 bases. The CDR3 is 15 residues long. Germline V lookup: CDR1 SGDLS, CDR2 YYNGEE. The CDR3 coding sequence is TGTGCCAGCAGCGAGACAGCCTCTGGGGCCAACGTCCTGACTTTC. It specifies CASSETASGANVLTF.

The chain has TRBV28 and TRBJ2-5; D perhaps matches TRBD1 (5 bases). In germline, CDR1 is MDHEN, CDR2 SYDVKM. CDR3 length: 13 amino acids. V lost 9 bases and J lost 5, with 16 bases in between. DNA for the CDR3: TGTGCCAGTGCCAGATCAGGGCGGGAGACCCAGTACTTC. Its protein product is CASARSGRETQYF.

In its sample, this clone was seen once. The rearrangement joins TRBV15 to TRBJ2-7; TRBD2 matches 10 bases. The V gene's germline CDR1 is LNHNV and CDR2 YYDKDF (reference sequence). With 1 base clipped from V and 2 bases from J, the junction kept 2 bases outside the gene matches. This CDR3 has 15 residues. CDR3 amino acids: CATSRVAGGTYEQYF. The CDR3 nucleotides read TGTGCCACCAGCAGAGTAGCGGGGGGAACCTACGAGCAGTACTTC.

The table lists this clone with a count of one. This chain uses TRBV5-1 with TRBJ1-2, with D tentatively TRBD1 (6 bases). The V gene lost 2 bases and the J gene lost 8 bases, with 16 bases spanning the gap. In germline, CDR1 is SGHRS, CDR2 YFSETQ. There are 14 residues in the CDR3. In DNA, the CDR3 is TGCGCCAGCAGCTTAGGGGGGGCGTTTACAGGCTACACCTTC. It codes for CASSLGGAFTGYTF.

This rearrangement joins TRBV4-1 to TRBJ2-3, with D tentatively TRBD2 (5 bases). Germline lookup yields CDR1 MGHRA and CDR2 YSYEKL. Trimming shortened V by 1 base and J by 0 bases, and 8 bases separated the two germline ends. CDR3 length: 15 residues. This CDR3 reads CASSQAAVSTDTQYF. The CDR3 nucleotides are TGCGCCAGCAGCCAAGCAGCGGTGAGCACAGATACGCAGTATTTT.

This chain links TRBV29-1 with TRBJ1-5; tentative D call: TRBD1 (5 bases). This CDR3 is 14 amino acids long. Germline V gives CDR1 SQVTM, CDR2 ANQGSEA. V was trimmed by 7 bases and J by 5 bases, leaving 18 bases between them. The DNA for the CDR3 is TGCAGCGCTAAGCTACAGGCGATGGATCAGCCCCAGCATTTT. The encoded protein is CSAKLQAMDQPQHF.

V gene TRBV6-2 or TRBV6-3 combines with J gene TRBJ2-2; a weak D match, TRBD1 (7 bases). The V gene's germline CDR1 is MNHEY and CDR2 SVGEGT. Trimming stripped 1 base from V and 5 bases from J, with 11 bases between. This CDR3 is 15 amino acids long. CDR3: CASSYYRGGTGELFF. The CDR3 DNA reads TGTGCCAGCAGTTACTACAGGGGAGGAACCGGGGAGCTGTTTTTT.

This chain joins TRBV10-3 and TRBJ2-1; D is unresolved. The CDR3 loop spans 17 amino acids. CDR1 is ENHRY and CDR2 is SYGVKD in the germline V gene. Trimming stripped 0 bases from V and 6 bases from J, with 18 bases between. In DNA, the CDR3 is TGTGCCATCAGTGAGTCGCCCGGCCCCACTACAAGCAATGAGCAGTTCTTC. It encodes CAISESPGPTTSNEQFF.

The J gene is TRBJ1-2, the V gene TRBV6-1; D perhaps matches TRBD1 (6 bases). Germline-derived CDR1 and CDR2 are MNHNS and SASEGT. The CDR3 runs to 14 residues. V shed 2 bases and J shed 4 bases, with 11 bases lying between them. This CDR3 is CASSEITGTYGYTF. CDR3 DNA sequence: TGTGCCAGCAGTGAAATTACAGGGACCTATGGCTACACCTTC.

The chain links TRBV5-6 to TRBJ1-1, with D unresolved. This CDR3 is built from 14 residues. Germline-derived CDR1 and CDR2 are SGHDT and YYEEEE. V lost 2 bases and J lost 0, with 8 bases in between. The CDR3 nucleotides read TGTGCCAGCAGCTTCCTTTCCGTGAACACTGAAGCTTTCTTT. It encodes CASSFLSVNTEAFF.

The J gene is TRBJ1-2, the V gene TRBV19; D may be TRBD1 (5 bases). V was cut by 3 bases and J by 4 bases, with 9 bases left in between. In germline, CDR1 is LNHDA, CDR2 SQIVND (reference sequence). The CDR3 loop spans 13 amino acids. CDR3 sequence: CASSMGGTYGYTF. Here the CDR3 DNA reads TGTGCCAGTAGTATGGGGGGGACCTATGGCTACACCTTC.

The chain uses TRBV7-2 and TRBJ1-2; 7 bases are a match to TRBD1. Germline trimming cut 5 bases from V and 2 bases from J; bases unmatched to any gene: 8. CDR3 length: 15 amino acids. From germline, CDR1 is SGHTA and CDR2 FQGNSA. CDR3 sequence: CASSLSGGNNYGYTF. As DNA, the CDR3 is TGTGCCAGCAGCCTATCAGGGGGAAACAACTATGGCTACACCTTC. The full variable domain, its missing parts supplied by reference TRBV7-2 and TRBJ1-2, is GAGVSQSPSNKVTEKGKDVELRCDPISGHTALYWYRQSLGQGLEFLIYFQGNSAPDKSGLPSDRFSAERTGGSVSTLTIQRTQQEDSAVYLCASSLSGGNNYGYTFGSGTRLTVV.

The rearrangement links TRBV2 to TRBJ1-3; D is ambiguous. CDR1 SNHLY and CDR2 FYNNEI come from the germline V gene. Trimming cost V 6 bases and J 3 bases, with 18 bases left between them. This CDR3 has 16 residues. CDR3 protein: CASRVGGSFGGNTIYF. DNA of the CDR3: TGTGCCAGCAGGGTCGGAGGTTCCTTCGGTGGAAACACCATATATTTT.

V and J are TRBV9 and TRBJ1-1; D is unclear. The germline gives CDR1 SGDLS, CDR2 YYNGEE. This CDR3 is built from 15 residues. Deletions cut 0 bases from V and 5 bases from J, with 14 bases between. CDR3 loop: CASSVDEGLRTEAFF. The CDR3 DNA sequence: TGTGCCAGCAGCGTAGATGAGGGATTGAGAACTGAAGCTTTCTTT.

The chain carries TRBV28 and TRBJ1-5, with TRBD1 as a possible D gene (6 bases). Trimming stripped 6 bases from V and 6 bases from J, with 21 bases between. The CDR3 is made up of 16 amino acids. CDR1 and CDR2 (germline): MDHEN, SYDVKM. The CDR3 region has the DNA TGTGCCAGCAGCCCCCTCGGGGGGGCTGTCGGTCAGCCCCAGCATTTT. Translated, it gives CASSPLGGAVGQPQHF.

This clone occurred a few times. The rearrangement joins TRBV5-4 to TRBJ1-6, with a possible D match to TRBD1 (5 bases). The CDR3 runs 15 residues. Between the trimmed V and J ends, which lost 0 bases and 5 bases, there was a span of 9 bases. Germline CDR1 reads SGHNT; CDR2 reads YYREEE (reference sequence). The CDR3 is CASSLDQGNNSPLHF. The CDR3 DNA reads as TGTGCCAGCAGCTTGGACCAGGGTAATAATTCACCCCTCCACTTT.

V and J are TRBV28 and TRBJ1-2; perhaps TRBD1 as D (5 bases). Germline CDR1 reads MDHEN; CDR2 reads SYDVKM. This CDR3 has 12 amino acids. V was trimmed by 4 bases and J by 5 bases, leaving 8 bases between them. The CDR3 nucleotides are TGTGCCAGCAGTTCACAGGCGTATGGCTACACCTTC. Translating gives CASSSQAYGYTF.